The rows below give T cell receptor beta chains drawn from one sample of a study of blood T cell repertoires in COVID-19. Clones were sequenced by immunoSEQ multiplex PCR, and TCRdb holds only the in-frame ones, with some missing. The sample lists 160,000 or so clones, approximately 80% seen once, with 1.5% to 1.9% in the top ten. Sequenced material: peripheral blood. These TCRs come from a human donor in a cohort sampled during active COVID-19. Each CDR3 is given with its conserved first and last residue. The D gene is left open where the match is weak. Size values are once, few and many counts, or a class for expanded clones, and some rows have none.

V gene,D gene,clone size,J gene,CDR3 DNA,CDR3 protein
TRBV7-2,.,.,TRBJ2-7,TGTGCCAGCAGCCGGGGAACGGGAGCCGTCCAATACGAGCAGTACTTC,CASSRGTGAVQYEQYF
TRBV14,.,.,TRBJ2-2,TGTGCCAGCAGCCAAGTCAGACGGGCCGGGGAGCTGTTTTTT,CASSQVRRAGELFF
TRBV21-1,.,few,TRBJ2-7,TGTGCCAGCAAAACAGGGGCTCGGGAGCAGTACTTC,CASKTGAREQYF
TRBV19,.,once,TRBJ1-5,TGTGCCAGTAGTATAGATGGGGGACATAATCAGCCCCAGCATTTT,CASSIDGGHNQPQHF
TRBV20-1,.,.,TRBJ2-3,TGCAGTGCTAGTAATAGAGATACGCAGTATTTT,CSASNRDTQYF
TRBV3-1/TRBV3-2,.,.,TRBJ1-2,TGTGCCAGCAGCCCAACTAGGACTAACTATGGCTACACCTTC,CASSPTRTNYGYTF
TRBV6-5,TRBD1,few,TRBJ1-5,TGTGCCAGCAAGGGACAGGGTAGCAATCAGCCCCAGCATTTT,CASKGQGSNQPQHF
TRBV7-6,.,.,TRBJ1-2,TGTGCCAGCAGCGCCCAGGGTCAGGGCTACACCTTC,CASSAQGQGYTF
TRBV19,.,.,TRBJ1-1,TGTGCCAGTAGATCCGACAGCACTGAAGCTTTCTTT,CASRSDSTEAFF
TRBV5-5,.,.,TRBJ2-6,TGTGCCAGCAGCTTGGTATTCTCTGGGGCCAACGTCCTGACTTTC,CASSLVFSGANVLTF
TRBV6-1,.,.,TRBJ2-5,TGTGCCAGCAGTGAAACTAGACCCTGGGCCCAAGAGACCCAGTACTTC,CASSETRPWAQETQYF
TRBV2,TRBD1,.,TRBJ2-2,TGTGCCATCTCACAGGGGTACACCGGGGAGCTGTTTTTT,CAISQGYTGELFF
TRBV6-2/TRBV6-3,.,.,TRBJ1-6,TGTGCCAGCAGCAGAAGCGGGGGTAGGCATTCACCCCTCCACTTT,CASSRSGGRHSPLHF
TRBV4-3,TRBD2,.,TRBJ2-3,TGCGCCAGCAGCCAAGATCTGGCTAGCGGGCGGCGAGATACGCAGTATTTT,CASSQDLASGRRDTQYF
TRBV7-9,TRBD2,few,TRBJ2-1,TGTGCCAGCAGCTCCGGGACTAGCGAAAACAATGAGCAGTTCTTC,CASSSGTSENNEQFF
TRBV11-2,.,.,TRBJ2-7,TGTGCCAGCAGCTTACTGCACACCTACGAGCAGTACTTC,CASSLLHTYEQYF
TRBV7-2,.,once,TRBJ1-1,TGTGCCAGCAGCTGGGGCCAGGGGTTCGCTGAAGCTTTCTTT,CASSWGQGFAEAFF
TRBV7-2,.,.,TRBJ1-3,TGTGCCAGCAGCTTAGAGCCCCCTGGAAACACCATATATTTT,CASSLEPPGNTIYF
TRBV5-4,.,.,TRBJ1-2,TGTGCCAGCAGCCAGGAGGGGTATGGCTACACCTTC,CASSQEGYGYTF
TRBV7-2,TRBD2,.,TRBJ2-7,TGTGCCAGCAGGCCTAGCGGGCAAGGGGCCTACGAGCAGTACTTC,CASRPSGQGAYEQYF
TRBV18,.,.,TRBJ1-2,TGTGCCAGCTCACCGAGGACAGACTATGGCTACACCTTC,CASSPRTDYGYTF
TRBV4-3,.,.,TRBJ1-2,TGCGCCAGCAGCCAAGATCGAGGGGGCTATGGCTACACCTTC,CASSQDRGGYGYTF
TRBV23-1,.,.,TRBJ1-6,TGCGCCCGGCCAGGGCCGGGTAATTCACCCCTCCACTTT,CARPGPGNSPLHF
TRBV27,.,.,TRBJ1-4,TGTGCCAGCAGTTTATACGGGGGTGTGAATAATGAAAAACTGTTTTTT,CASSLYGGVNNEKLFF
TRBV27,.,.,TRBJ1-2,TGTGCCAGCAGCCGGACAGACTCTAACTATGGCTACACCTTC,CASSRTDSNYGYTF
TRBV27,TRBD2,.,TRBJ2-7,TGTGCCAGCAGTCTCCGACTAGCGGGGGGACCTTACGAGCAGTACTTC,CASSLRLAGGPYEQYF
TRBV10-2,.,.,TRBJ1-2,TGCGCCAGCAGTGAGTGGTCAGTCCCGACAGCTAACTATGGCTACACCTTC,CASSEWSVPTANYGYTF
TRBV24-1,.,few,TRBJ1-3,TGTGCCACCATCCGGACTTTCTCTGGAAACACCATATATTTT,CATIRTFSGNTIYF
TRBV21-1,.,.,TRBJ2-7,TGTGCCAGCAGCAAAACCCAGGGATCCTACGAGCAGTACTTC,CASSKTQGSYEQYF
TRBV19,TRBD1,.,TRBJ1-2,TGTGCCAGTAGTCCGGGACAGGGGGGAAACTATGGCTACACCTTC,CASSPGQGGNYGYTF
TRBV7-8,.,.,TRBJ1-5,TGTGCCAGCAGCTTAAGGCAGGGACAGCCCCAGCATTTT,CASSLRQGQPQHF
TRBV5-1,.,.,TRBJ1-3,TGCGCCAGCAGCAGCCCAGGGGGAAACACCATATATTTT,CASSSPGGNTIYF
TRBV28,TRBD2,.,TRBJ2-7,TGTGCCAGCATCCCCGCGAGCGGGAGCGACTCCTACGAGCAGTACTTC,CASIPASGSDSYEQYF
TRBV5-4,TRBD1,once,TRBJ2-7,TGTGCCAGCAGTCCCGGGACAGGGGGTTACGAGCAGTACTTC,CASSPGTGGYEQYF
TRBV5-4,TRBD1,.,TRBJ1-4,TGTGCCAGCAGACCCCCGGACAGGGGGACTGAAAAACTGTTTTTT,CASRPPDRGTEKLFF
TRBV9,.,.,TRBJ2-3,TGTGCCAGCAGCGTACTCGGGGGTTATACGCAGTATTTT,CASSVLGGYTQYF
TRBV10-3,.,.,TRBJ2-1,TGTGCCATCGGGAGCGGTTCCCTTATGGAGCAGTTCTTC,CAIGSGSLMEQFF
TRBV6-4,TRBD1,.,TRBJ2-1,TGTGCCAGCAGTGACACCGGGACAGGGGAGGGGGATGAGCAGTTCTTC,CASSDTGTGEGDEQFF
TRBV20-1,.,.,TRBJ1-1,TGCAGTGCTAGCCGGGACAAACTAGCTTTCTTT,CSASRDKLAFF
TRBV7-3,TRBD1,.,TRBJ2-7,TGTGCCAGCAGCCCTCGGACAGGTGCTAACGAGCAGTACTTC,CASSPRTGANEQYF
TRBV18,TRBD2,.,TRBJ2-5,TGTGCCAGCTCATATAGCGGGGGTTTCCAAGAGACCCAGTACTTC,CASSYSGGFQETQYF
TRBV11-2,.,.,TRBJ2-4,TGTGCCAGCAGCGCCGGCACACAGGGAGCCAAAAACATTCAGTACTTC,CASSAGTQGAKNIQYF
TRBV4-2,.,.,TRBJ1-2,TGTGCCAGCAGCCAAGTGGGGGGGGTTTACTATGGCTACACCTTC,CASSQVGGVYYGYTF